The next 30 T cell receptor beta chains were all read from a single sample in a study of neurological immune-mediated disorders. One entry per CDR3 protein results from TCRdb running MiXCR on the 5' RACE reads. The sample has fewer than 90,000 distinct CDR3 sequences, less than 5.5% seen once; the top ten hold just under 7.5%. The sample taken for sequencing was PBMCs. The receptors originated from a man younger than 35 with multiple sclerosis.

This clonotype was seen many times. The chain links TRBV10-3 to TRBJ2-1; TRBD2 matches 12 bases. Germline V gives CDR1 ENHRY, CDR2 SYGVKD. CDR3 size: 16 residues. Trimming at V came to 3 bases and at J to 8 bases, leaving 8 bases not matched to a gene. CDR3 DNA sequence: TGTGCCATCAGTGATCTAGCGGGAGGGTTGACGGATGAGCAGTTCTTC. Residues: CAISDLAGGLTDEQFF.

A remark on this clonotype: A much larger clone differs from this one at a single base, so this may be a read error. The chain uses TRBV20-1 and TRBJ2-5, with D possibly TRBD1 on 6 matching bases. Trimming removed 3 bases at V and 5 bases at J, with 10 bases between. CDR3 length: 12 residues. The V gene's germline CDR1 is DFQATT and CDR2 SNEGSKA (reference sequence). CDR3 DNA sequence: TGCAGTGCTAGGTTAGGGGGTGAGACCCAGTACTTC. Amino acid sequence: CSARLGGETQYF.

This clonotype was seen repeatedly, ten times or more. CDR3 sequence (DNA): TGCAGTGCTGGAGGGCATTCACCCCTCCACTTT. As protein: CSAGGHSPLHF. The chain links TRBV20-1 to TRBJ1-6; D is unresolved. Trimming took 5 bases from V and 8 from J, leaving 7 bases between them. This CDR3 has 11 residues. Germline loops: CDR1 DFQATT, CDR2 SNEGSKA (reference sequence).

Of note for this clonotype: Sequence at one end of the junction differs from germline and may be a read error. J is TRBJ1-6 and V is TRBV9; D gene ambiguous. The CDR3 spans 15 residues. Germline V lookup: CDR1 SGDLS, CDR2 YYNGEE. The DNA for the CDR3 is TGTGCCAGCAGCGTAGGTGTCTCCTATAATTCACCCCTCAACTTT. Translated: CASSVGVSYNSPLNF.

There are many counts of this clonotype. The V and J genes are TRBV5-1 and TRBJ2-7; tentative D call: TRBD1 (6 bases). CDR1 is SGHRS and CDR2 is YFSETQ in the germline V gene. V was shortened by 4 bases and J by 7 bases, with 18 bases between the two germline ends. CDR3 length equals 14 residues. This CDR3 is CASSPGTTPAEQYF. The CDR3 nucleotides are TGCGCCAGCAGCCCGGGGACAACACCGGCGGAGCAGTACTTC.

This clonotype was observed many times. The chain has TRBV15 and TRBJ1-3; weak D call: TRBD1 (5 bases). Germline loops: CDR1 LNHNV, CDR2 YYDKDF (reference sequence). V was trimmed by 0 bases and J by 2 bases, leaving 11 bases between them. This CDR3 has 16 amino acids. CDR3 sequence (DNA): TGTGCCACCAGCAGAGATCTGGTAGGGGCTGGAAACACCATATATTTT. Translated: CATSRDLVGAGNTIYF.

The J gene is TRBJ1-2, the V gene TRBV3-1; 12 bases fit TRBD1. The CDR3 sequence is 18 residues long. Germline CDR1 is LGHDT and CDR2 is YNNKEL (reference sequence). J gave up 4 bases and V 6 bases, and 15 bases lay outside the gene matches. Here the CDR3 reads CASRGNLRDRGRSYGYTF. Written as DNA, the CDR3 is TGTGCCAGCAGGGGAAACCTCCGGGACAGGGGGCGCAGCTATGGCTACACCTTC.

The gene calls are TRBV27 and TRBJ2-2; 15 positions agree with TRBD2. The CDR3 is made up of 18 amino acids. V shed 4 bases, J shed 4 bases, and the junction held 7 bases outside the gene matches. Germline CDR1 is MNHEY and CDR2 is SMNVEV (reference sequence). The CDR3 region is CASSYRTSGGAGTGELFF. The CDR3 DNA sequence: TGTGCCAGCAGTTATAGGACTAGCGGGGGGGCTGGCACCGGGGAGCTGTTTTTT.

On this clonotype itself: This may be a read error, as it is one base from a much larger clone. The chain couples TRBV28 to TRBJ2-7, with 11 bases that match TRBD2. V lost 5 bases, J lost 3 bases, and 18 bases stayed unmatched. The CDR3 spans 19 residues. In germline, CDR1 is MDHEN, CDR2 SYDVKM. CDR3: CASSPLADPSGGIYYEQYF. CDR3 sequence (DNA): TGTGCCAGCAGTCCCCTGGCGGACCCTAGCGGGGGGATATACTACGAGCAGTACTTC.

In its sample, this clonotype was seen many times. The rearrangement uses TRBV10-3 and TRBJ2-3; D is unclear. Trimming cost V 4 bases and J 1 base, with 9 bases left between them. Looked up from germline, CDR1 is ENHRY and CDR2 is SYGVKD. The CDR3 covers 14 residues. CDR3 protein: CAISGPLRTDTQYF. The CDR3 DNA reads TGTGCCATCAGTGGGCCCCTACGCACAGATACGCAGTATTTT.

The CDR3 region is CASSLGTTSYNEQFF. The CDR3 nucleotides are TGTGCCAGCAGCTTGGGTACTACCTCCTACAATGAGCAGTTCTTC. The J gene is TRBJ2-1, the V gene TRBV5-6, with no clear D. Germline CDR1 SGHDT, CDR2 YYEEEE. CDR3 length: 15 residues. Trimming stripped 0 bases from V and 0 bases from J, with 7 bases between.

This clonotype has ten or more counts. This chain connects TRBV5-6 to TRBJ2-1; perhaps D is TRBD1 or TRBD2 (5 bases each). The CDR3 sequence is 15 residues long. The germline V gene encodes CDR1 SGHDT and CDR2 YYEEEE. Trimming cost V 1 base and J 1 base, with 9 bases left between them. The CDR3 sequence is CASSLPWGSYNEQFF. The CDR3 DNA follows: TGTGCCAGCAGCTTGCCTTGGGGGTCCTACAATGAGCAGTTCTTC. The full variable domain, its missing parts supplied by reference TRBV5-6 and TRBJ2-1, is DAGVTQSPTHLIKTRGQQVTLRCSPKSGHDTVSWYQQALGQGPQFIFQYYEEEERQRGNFPDRFSGHQFPNYSSELNVNALLLGDSALYLCASSLPWGSYNEQFFGPGTRLTVL.

The table lists this clonotype with many counts. The V gene is TRBV7-2, the J gene TRBJ2-5; D is uncertain. The CDR3 sequence is 15 residues long. Per germline, CDR1 SGHTA and CDR2 FQGNSA. V was cut by 3 bases and J by 1 base, with 12 bases left in between. The CDR3 sequence: CASSLTSSPQETQYF. In DNA, the CDR3 is TGTGCCAGCAGCTTGACGTCCAGCCCCCAAGAGACCCAGTACTTC.

Ten or more counts support this clonotype. The chain recombines TRBV15 with TRBJ2-1; 9 nucleotides agree with TRBD1. With 2 bases clipped from V and 7 bases from J, the junction kept 6 bases outside the gene matches. The CDR3 runs 15 residues. From germline, CDR1 is LNHNV and CDR2 YYDKDF (reference sequence). As DNA, the CDR3 is TGTGCCACCAGCAGAACAGGGGGCGGTTTTAATGAGCAGTTCTTC. Translated, it gives CATSRTGGGFNEQFF.

This clonotype was picked up many times. In nucleotides, the CDR3 is TGCGCCAGCAGCCGTCTAGCGGGGGGTGTAGATACGCAGTATTTT. It specifies CASSRLAGGVDTQYF. The gene calls are TRBV5-1 and TRBJ2-3, with TRBD2 matching 11 bases. There are 15 residues in the CDR3. The ends lost 4 bases at V and 5 bases at J; junction bases unmatched: 6. Germline lookup yields CDR1 SGHRS and CDR2 YFSETQ.

This clonotype was detected ten times or more. V gene TRBV5-1 combines with J gene TRBJ2-7, with TRBD2 matching over 9 bases. Germline CDR1 SGHRS, CDR2 YFSETQ. This CDR3 is built from 14 residues. V shed 3 bases and J 3 bases; nucleotides not matched to a gene: 4. The DNA of the CDR3 is TGCGCCAGCAGCTCGGAAGCGGGGGGCTACGAGCAGTACTTC. This encodes CASSSEAGGYEQYF.

The sample holds many counts of this clonotype. This rearrangement joins TRBV2 to TRBJ2-1; the D gene is possibly TRBD2 (6 bases). V lost 6 bases, J lost 1 base, and 10 bases lay in between. CDR1 is SNHLY, CDR2 FYNNEI, per germline. The CDR3 is 14 residues long. In DNA form, the CDR3 reads TGTGCCAGCAGAGATCTAGCGTCCTACAATGAGCAGTTCTTC. Translating gives CASRDLASYNEQFF.

The chain carries TRBV7-3 and TRBJ2-1; D is perhaps TRBD1 or TRBD2 (6 bases each). Trimming pared 4 bases from V and 9 bases from J, leaving 7 bases between. The V gene's germline CDR1 is SGHTA and CDR2 FQGTGA. The CDR3 runs to 11 residues. The CDR3 here is CASSSGAEQFF. CDR3 nucleotide sequence: TGTGCCAGCAGCTCGGGGGCTGAGCAGTTCTTC.

The chain has TRBV21-1 and TRBJ2-1. TRBV21-1 is a listed pseudogene. This CDR3 has 12 residues. This CDR3 is CVSAAKLNEQFF. The CDR3 nucleotides read TGTGTCAGTGCAGCCAAACTGAATGAGCAGTTCTTC.

The table lists this clonotype with many counts. The rearrangement joins TRBV5-1 to TRBJ2-2, with unresolved D. The CDR3 has 15 residues. In germline, CDR1 is SGHRS, CDR2 YFSETQ. V gave up 0 bases and J gave up 1 base, with 7 bases separating them. DNA for the CDR3: TGCGCCAGCAGCTTGGCCGAAAGGAACACCGGGGAGCTGTTTTTT. The encoded protein is CASSLAERNTGELFF.

This clonotype was detected many times. This chain connects TRBV20-1 to TRBJ1-6, with D hard to call. Trimming took off 4 bases at V and 8 bases at J, with 12 bases between the two ends. The CDR3 sequence is 13 residues long. Germline CDR1 DFQATT, CDR2 SNEGSKA (reference sequence). The CDR3 nucleotides read TGCAGTGCTAAGGACGGGTGGGATTCACCCCTCCACTTT. It is translated as CSAKDGWDSPLHF.

This clonotype showed up many times. The chain's CDR3 is CASSLGRVGGNTEAFF. The CDR3, as DNA: TGCGCCAGCAGCTTGGGCCGCGTTGGGGGGAACACTGAAGCTTTCTTT. This chain links TRBV5-1 with TRBJ1-1, with a tentative D call TRBD1 (5 bases). The CDR3 is 16 residues long. The ends were cut back, 0 bases at V and 1 base at J, with 13 bases in the middle. The germline V gene encodes CDR1 SGHRS and CDR2 YFSETQ.

The genes are TRBV6-2 or TRBV6-3 and TRBJ2-3; 10 nucleotides match TRBD2. Germline trimming cut 5 bases from V and 3 bases from J; bases unmatched to any gene: 8. There are 16 residues in the CDR3. Germline V gives CDR1 MNHEY, CDR2 SVGEGT. The CDR3 coding sequence is TGTGCCAGCAGTGATTCACTAGCGGGGATAACAGATACGCAGTATTTT. Translation: CASSDSLAGITDTQYF.

Concerning this clonotype: Being one base from a much bigger clone, this may be a read error. The gene calls are TRBV24-1 and TRBJ2-7, with D possibly being TRBD2 (6 bases). The V end was cut by 7 bases, the J end by 7 bases, with 16 bases between. CDR3 length: 13 amino acids. Germline V gene sequence: CDR1 KGHDR, CDR2 SFDVKD. CDR3 amino acids: CATSHVGEEEQYF. As DNA, the CDR3 is TGTGCCACCAGCCATGTCGGGGAGGAAGAGCAGTACTTC.

This clonotype was counted many times. The chain is built from TRBV7-2 and TRBJ2-7, with 9 bases that match TRBD2. V lost 0 bases, J lost 0 bases, and 9 bases stayed unmatched. Per germline, CDR1 SGHTA and CDR2 FQGNSA. This CDR3 spans 18 amino acids. This CDR3 is CASSLAGGQTSGSYEQYF. In nucleotides, the CDR3 is TGTGCCAGCAGCTTAGCGGGTGGCCAGACTAGCGGCTCCTACGAGCAGTACTTC.

The table lists this clonotype with a few counts. The V call is TRBV5-1, the J call TRBJ1-1; D unclear. Germline CDR1 SGHRS, CDR2 YFSETQ. V was shortened by 0 bases and J by 0 bases, with 9 bases between the two germline ends. This CDR3 is built from 15 residues. The CDR3 spells CASSLDSPMNTEAFF. CDR3 coding DNA: TGCGCCAGCAGCTTGGACAGTCCCATGAACACTGAAGCTTTCTTT.

This clonotype occurred many times. V is TRBV20-1 and J is TRBJ1-1; 7 nucleotides align to TRBD1. The germline CDR1 and CDR2 sequences are DFQATT and SNEGSKA (reference sequence). The CDR3 length is 13 residues. The V segment lost 6 bases and the J segment 6 bases; nucleotides outside the gene matches: 10. For the CDR3, the DNA is TGCAGTGCCCTGACAGGGTGGAGCCCTGAAGCTTTCTTT. Translating gives CSALTGWSPEAFF.

This clonotype has at least ten counts. V and J are TRBV7-2 and TRBJ2-5; the match to TRBD1 covers 7 bases. With 5 bases clipped from V and 0 bases from J, the junction kept 12 bases outside the gene matches. This CDR3 region has 17 residues. The germline V gene encodes CDR1 SGHTA and CDR2 FQGNSA. CDR3 sequence reads: CASSQDRVGLYQETQYF. The CDR3 DNA reads TGTGCCAGCAGCCAAGACAGGGTGGGATTGTACCAAGAGACCCAGTACTTC. Full variable domain (rest looked up from reference TRBV7-2 and TRBJ2-5): GAGVSQSPSNKVTEKGKDVELRCDPISGHTALYWYRQSLGQGLEFLIYFQGNSAPDKSGLPSDRFSAERTGGSVSTLTIQRTQQEDSAVYLCASSQDRVGLYQETQYFGPGTRLLVL.

Ten or more counts support this clonotype. This chain links TRBV6-5 with TRBJ2-3; 10 bases map to TRBD2. Germline assignment: CDR1 MNHEY and CDR2 SVGAGI. This CDR3 contains 15 residues. V lost 6 bases and J lost 4; bases outside the gene matches: 7. The CDR3 loop is CASRPSGSWADTQYF. The DNA of the CDR3 is TGTGCCAGCAGACCTAGCGGGAGTTGGGCAGATACGCAGTATTTT.

This clonotype was recorded at least ten times. This chain joins TRBV20-1 and TRBJ1-1; D is undetermined. Deletions cut 5 bases from V and 1 base from J, with 2 bases between. Germline CDR1 reads DFQATT; CDR2 reads SNEGSKA (reference sequence). The CDR3 is 10 amino acids. Here the CDR3 reads CSAENTEAFF. The DNA of the CDR3 is TGCAGTGCTGAGAACACTGAAGCTTTCTTT.